This T cell receptor (beta chain) originates from a study of shared clonotypes between healthy human individuals. The study, taken as a whole, reports: Non-shared clonotypes displayed generation probabilities falling below those of clonotypes present in all four donors.

Per the germline V gene, CDR1 is MNHEY and CDR2 is SMNVEV (reference sequence). The length of the CDR3 is 14 residues. V dropped 6 bases and J dropped 3; count of bases not matched to a gene: 7. Points on this clone: Its antigen is as yet unknown.

Sequenced by immunoSEQ multiplex PCR; TCRdb stores in-frame clones only, minus some. The data contain about 1,800,000 clones, about 95% of them singletons. CD8 cells regarded as naive lacked CD45RO, were positively chosen for CCR7, and omitted terminally differentiated effector memory CD45RA+ cells. The receptor's source is a man aged 18 to 30 in good health. V and J are TRBV27 and TRBJ2-7, with TRBD1 matching over 8 bases. The material sequenced was naive CD8+ T cells sorted from blood. The CDR3 is CASSYFTGGYEQYF. For the CDR3, the DNA is TGTGCCAGCAGCTACTTCACAGGGGGCTACGAGCAGTACTTC.